A selection of T cell receptor beta chains follows, all from one sample in a study of cytomegalovirus exposure and HLA in healthy donors. The repertoire was sequenced with immunoSEQ multiplex PCR; TCRdb's copy has only in-frame clones and lacks some. Among about 190,000 clones listed, about 88% were seen once. What was sequenced was PBMCs. Receptors originate from a woman aged 18-30 years in good health and CMV-seronegative. CDR3s leave out the opening cysteine and the closing phenylalanine or tryptophan. The order of the fields is CDR3 protein, J gene, V gene.

ASSISRDTSYEQY	TRBJ2-7	TRBV7-9
ASSSPTGGNYGYT	TRBJ1-2	TRBV28
SVEDRDRGHTAF	TRBJ1-1	TRBV29-1
ASSQGLARETQY	TRBJ2-5	TRBV4-3
SGTSGTGNFEQY	TRBJ2-7	TRBV29-1
ASSSFSGAITDTQY	TRBJ2-3	TRBV5-1
ASSHPGLAGNEQF	TRBJ2-1	TRBV11-3
ASSPRTGVVSTEAF	TRBJ1-1	TRBV7-2
ASSDHGTGTENEQF	TRBJ2-1	TRBV10-1
ASSPRLAGVLNEQF	TRBJ2-1	TRBV5-4
ASSYRTATTGELF	TRBJ2-2	TRBV5-1
ASSLVPGQGTDTQY	TRBJ2-3	TRBV7-2
ASSLVGGAGYT	TRBJ1-2	TRBV7-9
ASTFQGLNYGYT	TRBJ1-2	TRBV7-9
ASHGSGYGYT	TRBJ1-2	TRBV7-9
ASSQPGRDTQY	TRBJ2-3	TRBV14
AWSRGSNYGYT	TRBJ1-2	TRBV30
ASSGLWSGTLTDTQY	TRBJ2-3	TRBV5-1
AISDLGTKSWNEQF	TRBJ2-1	TRBV10-3
ASSLEVRQGNTGELF	TRBJ2-2	TRBV7-9
ASSIGPGLRDADGYT	TRBJ1-2	TRBV19
AWGTGGAYGYT	TRBJ1-2	TRBV30
ASSSGSYSTGELF	TRBJ2-2	TRBV5-8
ASSSGGVPYEQY	TRBJ2-7	TRBV19
ASRTSDSSGANVLT	TRBJ2-6	TRBV4-2
AISESLGGETQY	TRBJ2-5	TRBV10-3
ASSYSGQGRETQY	TRBJ2-5	TRBV6-5
ASTSVETQY	TRBJ2-5	TRBV25-1